These 12 T cell receptor beta chains share one sample of origin, sequenced in a study of T-cell memory formation after mild COVID-19. TCRdb recomputed calls from the 5' RACE reads with MiXCR, one row per CDR3 protein. Seen here are hundreds of thousands of distinct CDR3 sequences, about a fifth observed once, and the top ten hold around 7.7%. Sequencing input: PBMCs or a T cell subset sorted from them (not recorded which). The source of these receptors is an adult woman who had mild COVID-19 (a few samples of this study predate the infection). Cell type and time point are not known.

This clonotype was detected only a few times. At one end, the junction sequence differs from germline, possibly due to a read error. The chain joins TRBV7-3 to TRBJ2-3; D is undetermined. Germline CDR1 and CDR2: SGHTA and FQGTGA. The CDR3 totals 13 residues. In DNA, the CDR3 is TGTGCCAGCAGTTTAAGTGCAGCAGATACGCAGTATTTT. As protein: CASSLSAADTQYF.

This clonotype occurred a few times. This chain's CDR3 is CASSTRGQGTDTQYF. The DNA for the CDR3 is TGTGCCAGCTCTACGCGAGGACAGGGAACAGATACGCAGTATTTT. V gene TRBV18 combines with J gene TRBJ2-3; 8 bases line up with TRBD1. Germline lookup yields CDR1 KGHSH and CDR2 LQKENI. This CDR3 has 15 residues. The V segment lost 6 bases and the J segment 3 bases; nucleotides outside the gene matches: 8.

This clonotype was detected a few times. The rearrangement joins TRBV19 to TRBJ1-5, with TRBD1 as a possible D gene (6 bases). Germline CDR1 reads LNHDA; CDR2 reads SQIVND (reference sequence). Trimming left V 6 bases short and J 2 bases short, with 14 bases between. This CDR3 region has 15 residues. The CDR3 DNA follows: TGTGCCAGTAGAGGACAGAGCTACGGCAATCAGCCCCAGCATTTT. Translated, it gives CASRGQSYGNQPQHF.

The chain joins TRBV12-3 or TRBV12-4 to TRBJ1-1, with TRBD1 matching over 8 bases. Trimming took 10 bases from V and 5 from J; bases not matched to a gene: 6. The CDR3 spans 12 residues. The CDR3: CATNRGGTEAFF. CDR3 nucleotides: TGTGCCACCAACAGGGGGGGAACTGAAGCTTTCTTT.

The rearrangement uses TRBV11-2 and TRBJ2-5; tentatively, D is TRBD1 or TRBD2 (7 bases each). The CDR3 runs to 15 residues. V was pared by 6 bases and J by 3 bases, with 17 bases between. Germline CDR1 is SGHAT and CDR2 is FQNNGV. The chain's CDR3 is CASRRGLAVKETQYF. DNA of the CDR3: TGTGCCAGCAGAAGGGGGCTAGCGGTTAAAGAGACCCAGTACTTC.

There are a few counts of this clonotype. This chain links TRBV2 with TRBJ2-2; TRBD2 matches 7 bases. V lost 4 bases to trimming and J lost 4 bases; unmatched junction nucleotides: 6. The CDR3 extends over 15 amino acids. Germline values: CDR1 SNHLY, CDR2 FYNNEI. The CDR3 loop is CASSGEGFITGELFF. In DNA, the CDR3 is TGTGCCAGCAGTGGGGAGGGTTTCATCACCGGGGAGCTGTTTTTT.

The V and J genes are TRBV20-1 and TRBJ2-3; 10 bases agree with TRBD2. The CDR3 is 15 amino acids. V shed 6 bases, J shed 1 base, and the junction held 7 bases outside the gene matches. CDR1 and CDR2 (germline): DFQATT, SNEGSKA (reference sequence). The CDR3 loop is CSALSGTSGTDTQYF. CDR3 in DNA: TGCAGTGCCCTATCCGGGACTAGCGGCACAGATACGCAGTATTTT.

The chain combines TRBV6-5 with TRBJ2-2, with D possibly TRBD1 on 6 matching bases. V was trimmed by 5 bases and J by 0 bases, leaving 19 bases between them. This CDR3 has 18 residues. Per germline, CDR1 MNHEY and CDR2 SVGAGI. The CDR3 DNA sequence: TGTGCCAGCAGTGGAGAGAGAGGGGGTTTAACGAACACCGGGGAGCTGTTTTTT. It yields the protein CASSGERGGLTNTGELFF.

In nucleotides, the CDR3 is TGTGCCAGCAGTACCTCCGGGACAGGGAGAAACACCATATATTTT. Translated: CASSTSGTGRNTIYF. This sequence joins TRBV12-3 or TRBV12-4 and TRBJ1-3; the match to TRBD1 covers 9 bases. V was clipped by 5 bases and J by 5 bases; unmatched bases: 7. There are 15 residues in the CDR3.

This chain uses TRBV11-3 with TRBJ1-2; a weak D match, TRBD1 (5 bases). Trimming took 5 bases from V and 1 from J, leaving 11 bases between them. This CDR3 spans 14 amino acids. Germline V gene lookup returns CDR1 SGHNT and CDR2 YENEEA. This chain's CDR3 is CASSHRDGNYGYTF. CDR3 coding DNA: TGTGCCAGCAGCCATCGGGACGGTAACTATGGCTACACCTTC.

This chain connects TRBV4-1 to TRBJ1-1; D not resolved. In germline, CDR1 is MGHRA, CDR2 YSYEKL. V was shortened by 5 bases and J by 9 bases, with 22 bases between the two germline ends. This CDR3 comprises 15 residues. CDR3 sequence (DNA): TGCGCCAGCAGCTCAACAGCGCGGGCGCCAATGAAAGCTTTCTTT. Amino acid sequence: CASSSTARAPMKAFF.

The genes are TRBV7-9 and TRBJ2-5; D is ambiguous. The germline gives CDR1 SEHNR, CDR2 FQNEAQ (reference sequence). The V end lost 5 bases, the J end lost 5 bases, and 12 bases lay between the germline ends. The CDR3 is 13 amino acids. CDR3 sequence: CASSHDLGETQYF. In DNA form, the CDR3 reads TGTGCCAGCAGCCACGACCTGGGGGAGACCCAGTACTTC.